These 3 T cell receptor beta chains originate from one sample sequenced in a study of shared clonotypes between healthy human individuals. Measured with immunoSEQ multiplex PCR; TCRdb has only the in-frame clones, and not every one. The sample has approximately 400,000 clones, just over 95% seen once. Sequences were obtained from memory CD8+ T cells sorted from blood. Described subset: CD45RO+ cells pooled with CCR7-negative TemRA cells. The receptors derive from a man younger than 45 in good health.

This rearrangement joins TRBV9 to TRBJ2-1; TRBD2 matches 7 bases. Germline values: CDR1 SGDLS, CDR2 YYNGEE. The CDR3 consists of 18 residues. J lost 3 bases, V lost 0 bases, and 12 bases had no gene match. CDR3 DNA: TGTGCCAGCAGCGTAGAATTCCCAGGTGAGCGGGGCTACAATGAGCAGTTCTTC. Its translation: CASSVEFPGERGYNEQFF.

As DNA, the CDR3 is TGTGCCATCAGCGGCCGGGACTTAACCTACGAGCAGTACTTC. Protein: CAISGRDLTYEQYF. The V gene is TRBV10-3, the J gene TRBJ2-7, with D tentatively TRBD2 (6 bases). The germline gives CDR1 ENHRY, CDR2 SYGVKD. The CDR3 sequence is 14 residues long. V was cut by 6 bases and J by 2 bases, with 14 bases left in between.

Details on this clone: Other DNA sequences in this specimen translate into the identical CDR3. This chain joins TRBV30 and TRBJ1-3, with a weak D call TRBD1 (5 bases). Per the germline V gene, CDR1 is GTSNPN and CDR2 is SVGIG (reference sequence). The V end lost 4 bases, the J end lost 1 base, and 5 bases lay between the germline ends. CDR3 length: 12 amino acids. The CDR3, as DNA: TGTGCCTGGACAGGGTCTGGAAACACCATATATTTT. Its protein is CAWTGSGNTIYF.